This TCR beta chain is drawn from a study of cytomegalovirus exposure and HLA in healthy donors. Study results and caveats: Near-uniform donor sequencing depth was presumed by presence/absence analyses.

With regard to this clone: Its antigen is as yet unknown.

60 Vbeta and 13 Jbeta primers were used in PCR. TCRdb's table, derived via immunoSEQ multiplex PCR, lists solely in-frame clones and lacks some. The sample has some 130,000 clones; about four fifths are singletons. The clonotype comes from a man between 25 and 39 years old in good health. Sequences were obtained from PBMCs.

CDR3 loop: CASSLPRTGSNEQFF. The CDR3, as DNA: TGTGCCAGCAGCCTACCCCGGACGGGGAGTAATGAGCAGTTCTTC. The chain is built from TRBV13 and TRBJ2-1, with D possibly matching TRBD2 (5 bases). V dropped 5 bases and J dropped 7 bases, with 18 bases sitting between them. Germline assignment: CDR1 PRHDT and CDR2 FYEKMQ (reference sequence). This CDR3 contains 15 residues. Full variable domain (remainder filled in from reference TRBV13 and TRBJ2-1): AAGVIQSPRHLIKEKRETATLKCYPIPRHDTVYWYQQGPGQDPQFLISFYEKMQSDKGSIPDRFSAQQFSDYHSELNMSSLELGDSALYFCASSLPRTGSNEQFFGPGTRLTVL.